Each of the 25 T cell receptor beta chains below was sequenced from the same sample in a study of cytomegalovirus exposure and HLA in healthy donors. Generated by immunoSEQ multiplex PCR, the TCRdb table keeps only in-frame clones and is missing some. The table has more than 80,000 clones, about 87% seen once. Sequenced sample: PBMCs. These receptors all stem from a young woman in good health and CMV-seropositive.

J is TRBJ2-4 and V is TRBV29-1; D uncertain. The CDR3 totals 12 residues. Germline V gives CDR1 SQVTM, CDR2 ANQGSEA. Trimming took 5 bases from V and 0 from J, leaving 5 bases between them. As DNA, the CDR3 is TGCAGCGTTCGGTTAGCCAAAAACATTCAGTACTTC. This sequence encodes CSVRLAKNIQYF.

The chain uses TRBV6-5 and TRBJ2-7; D is unresolved. The germline CDR1 and CDR2 sequences are MNHEY and SVGAGI. The CDR3 runs 16 residues. Trimming removed 3 bases from V and 6 bases from J, with 21 bases in between. The CDR3 sequence is CASSYTLVARPSEQYF. The CDR3 DNA is TGTGCCAGCAGTTATACGCTGGTAGCCCGGCCCTCCGAGCAGTACTTC.

The V call is TRBV7-9, the J call TRBJ1-3, with 7 positions matching TRBD1. V was pared by 3 bases and J by 4 bases, with 9 bases of the junction left unmatched. This CDR3 is 16 amino acids long. Germline V gives CDR1 SEHNR, CDR2 FQNEAQ (reference sequence). CDR3 sequence reads: CASSFGPTGSGNTIYF. As DNA, the CDR3 is TGTGCCAGCAGCTTCGGGCCGACAGGGTCCGGAAACACCATATATTTT.

The rearrangement joins TRBV11-2 to TRBJ1-1; no reliable D call. Trimming left V 1 base short and J 6 bases short, with 6 bases between. Germline V gene lookup returns CDR1 SGHAT and CDR2 FQNNGV. The CDR3 spans 12 residues. The CDR3 protein is CASSLGSAEAFF. The CDR3 DNA reads as TGTGCCAGCAGCTTAGGGTCAGCTGAAGCTTTCTTT.

The chain uses TRBV6-6 and TRBJ1-1, with a tentative D call TRBD1 (5 bases). V lost 4 bases to trimming and J lost 1 base, with 10 bases between them. Germline V gene lookup returns CDR1 MNHNY and CDR2 SVGAGI (reference sequence). There are 14 residues in the CDR3. The DNA of the CDR3 is TGTGCCAGCAGTTTGTTCAGGGAGAACACTGAAGCTTTCTTT. Protein: CASSLFRENTEAFF.

The V call is TRBV18, the J call TRBJ1-6, with 7 positions matching TRBD1. Germline CDR1 and CDR2: KGHSH and LQKENI. The CDR3 length is 14 residues. The ends lost 0 bases at V and 7 bases at J; junction bases unmatched: 0. DNA of the CDR3: TGTGCCAGCTCACCACCGGACAGGAATTCACCCCTCCACTTT. This sequence encodes CASSPPDRNSPLHF.

This chain links TRBV18 with TRBJ1-4; D ambiguous. Trimming took off 5 bases at V and 10 bases at J, with 20 bases between the two ends. CDR1 is KGHSH and CDR2 is LQKENI in the germline V gene. The CDR3 is made up of 15 amino acids. CDR3 nucleotides: TGTGCCAGCTCAATACCGGGGAGAGCCGACGGAAAACTGTTTTTT. Its translation is CASSIPGRADGKLFF. The variable domain in full, with the rest retrieved from reference TRBV18 and TRBJ1-4, is NAGVMQNPRHLVRRRGQEARLRCSPMKGHSHVYWYRQLPEEGLKFMVYLQKENIIDESGMPKERFSAEFPKEGPSILRIQQVVRGDSAAYFCASSIPGRADGKLFFGSGTQLSVL.

This clone came up once. This chain links TRBV4-1 with TRBJ1-2; perhaps TRBD1 as D (5 bases). This CDR3 is built from 15 residues. V lost 1 base and J 2 bases, leaving 11 bases between the germline ends. Germline values: CDR1 MGHRA, CDR2 YSYEKL. The CDR3 coding sequence is TGCGCCAGCAGCCAAGTGGGGGGTCAGAACTATGGCTACACCTTC. The encoded protein is CASSQVGGQNYGYTF.

The genes are TRBV19 and TRBJ2-5, with D maybe TRBD2 (6 bases). The CDR3 is 14 amino acids. The germline CDR1 and CDR2 sequences are LNHDA and SQIVND (reference sequence). With 4 bases removed from V and 4 bases from J, the gap between germline ends came to 13 bases. The CDR3: CASSKVVEGETQYF. In DNA, the CDR3 is TGTGCCAGTAGTAAAGTCGTGGAGGGAGAGACCCAGTACTTC.

V usage is TRBV28 and J usage is TRBJ1-4, with TRBD1 identical over 9 bases. Per the germline V gene, CDR1 is MDHEN and CDR2 is SYDVKM. V lost 5 bases to trimming and J lost 7 bases; unmatched junction nucleotides: 5. There are 14 residues in the CDR3. CDR3: CASSPGTGPEKLFF. CDR3 in DNA: TGTGCCAGCAGTCCCGGGACAGGGCCTGAAAAACTGTTTTTT. Together with reference TRBV28 and TRBJ1-4, the CDR3 gives the full variable domain: DVKVTQSSRYLVKRTGEKVFLECVQDMDHENMFWYRQDPGLGLRLIYFSYDVKMKEKGDIPEGYSVSREKKERFSLILESASTNQTSMYLCASSPGTGPEKLFFGSGTQLSVL.

The chain joins TRBV6-4 to TRBJ2-2; TRBD2 aligns across 12 bases. In germline, CDR1 is MRHNA, CDR2 SNTAGT. The length of the CDR3 is 15 residues. V was pared by 3 bases and J by 4 bases, with 0 bases of the junction left unmatched. The CDR3 here is CASSELAGGTGELFF. The CDR3 nucleotides read TGTGCCAGCAGTGAACTAGCGGGGGGCACCGGGGAGCTGTTTTTT.

The chain is built from TRBV18 and TRBJ1-5, with D unresolved. Trimming stripped 2 bases from V and 4 bases from J, with 15 bases between. CDR1 KGHSH and CDR2 LQKENI come from the germline V gene. The CDR3 sequence is 16 residues long. The CDR3 nucleotides read TGTGCCAGCTCACCATTAGGATGGGAGGCGAATCAGCCCCAGCATTTT. Protein: CASSPLGWEANQPQHF.

This clone was found a few times. The chain has TRBV19 and TRBJ1-6; 9 nucleotides agree with TRBD1. Germline trimming cut 8 bases from V and 5 bases from J; bases unmatched to any gene: 7. This CDR3 has 15 residues. Looked up from germline, CDR1 is LNHDA and CDR2 is SQIVND (reference sequence). Here the CDR3 DNA reads TGTGCCAGTGGGGGACAGGGTTCCGATAATTCACCCCTCCACTTT. As protein: CASGGQGSDNSPLHF.

This clone was seen just once. The chain combines TRBV6-6 with TRBJ2-7; D perhaps matches TRBD2 (6 bases). V gave up 0 bases and J gave up 3 bases, with 12 bases separating them. This CDR3 is 15 amino acids long. Per the germline V gene, CDR1 is MNHNY and CDR2 is SVGAGI (reference sequence). In DNA, the CDR3 is TGTGCCAGCAGTTACTCAGGCGGGGCTTACTACGAGCAGTACGTC. This codes for CASSYSGGAYYEQYV.

This sequence joins TRBV9 and TRBJ1-1, with D perhaps TRBD1 (6 bases). The V gene's germline CDR1 is SGDLS and CDR2 YYNGEE. This CDR3 has 15 amino acids. V was clipped by 5 bases and J by 3 bases, with 17 bases between them. CDR3 sequence reads: CASRHHHRDHTEAFF. In DNA form, the CDR3 reads TGTGCCAGCAGACACCATCACAGGGATCACACTGAAGCTTTCTTT. Using reference TRBV9 and TRBJ1-1 for the parts outside the CDR3, the full variable domain is DSGVTQTPKHLITATGQRVTLRCSPRSGDLSVYWYQQSLDQGLQFLIQYYNGEERAKGNILERFSAQQFPDLHSELNLSSLELGDSALYFCASRHHHRDHTEAFFGQGTRLTVV.

This chain joins TRBV10-2 and TRBJ1-2; 8 bases match TRBD1. This CDR3 spans 14 amino acids. Germline V lookup: CDR1 WSHSY, CDR2 SAAADI. Trimming took 6 bases from V and 4 from J; bases not matched to a gene: 7. The DNA of the CDR3 is TGCGCCAGCAGAGACAGGGGAAGGGGCTATGGCTACACCTTC. Translating gives CASRDRGRGYGYTF.

This chain links TRBV7-2 with TRBJ1-4; perhaps TRBD1 as D (6 bases). The CDR3 covers 15 residues. Trimming took 4 bases from V and 8 from J, leaving 17 bases between them. Germline CDR1 and CDR2: SGHTA and FQGNSA. The CDR3, as DNA: TGTGCCAGCAGCTCTAAGACAGGTTCCTGGGAAAAACTGTTTTTT. It encodes CASSSKTGSWEKLFF.

The sample holds one count of this clone. V usage is TRBV6-7 and J usage is TRBJ1-1; D gene ambiguous. TRBV6-7 is labeled an ORF, and its function is uncertain. This CDR3 has 15 amino acids. V was trimmed by 0 bases and J by 5 bases, leaving 13 bases between them. This CDR3 reads CASSYSYHPGTEAFF. Written as DNA, the CDR3 is TGTGCCAGCAGTTACTCGTATCACCCGGGGACTGAAGCTTTCTTT.

The rearrangement uses TRBV11-1 and TRBJ2-3; tentatively, D is TRBD1 (5 bases). CDR3 length: 15 residues. V was clipped by 1 base and J by 1 base, with 9 bases between them. Germline values: CDR1 SGHAT, CDR2 FQDESV (reference sequence). CDR3 sequence reads: CASSLVGHRTDTQYF. The CDR3 DNA follows: TGTGCCAGCAGCTTAGTTGGACACCGCACAGATACGCAGTATTTT.

The V and J genes are TRBV5-4 and TRBJ2-2, with 10 bases that match TRBD1. V shed 4 bases and J 5 bases; nucleotides not matched to a gene: 14. This CDR3 is built from 18 residues. CDR1 SGHNT and CDR2 YYREEE come from the germline V gene (reference sequence). CDR3 bases: TGTGCCAGCAGCAAAGGGACAGGGGTAGGAACGAGTACCGGGGAGCTGTTTTTT. It is translated as CASSKGTGVGTSTGELFF.

CDR3 loop: CARSPDRAGNTIYF. Here the CDR3 DNA reads TGTGCCAGAAGCCCGGACAGGGCTGGAAACACCATATATTTT. This chain uses TRBV5-3 with TRBJ1-3, with TRBD1 matching over 8 bases. TRBV5-3 is noted as an ORF with a role that remains uncertain. The CDR3 contains 14 residues. Losses at the gene ends were 4 bases for V and 2 bases for J; bases not matched to a gene: 2.

This chain links TRBV5-1 with TRBJ1-1, with 9 bases aligning to TRBD1. Per germline, CDR1 SGHRS and CDR2 YFSETQ. Trimming cost V 0 bases and J 6 bases; bases outside gene matches: 6. The CDR3 covers 15 residues. CDR3 loop: CASSLEGQGGAEAFF. CDR3 coding DNA: TGCGCCAGCAGCTTGGAGGGACAGGGAGGCGCTGAAGCTTTCTTT.

The gene calls are TRBV5-6 and TRBJ2-7, with D unclear. In germline, CDR1 is SGHDT, CDR2 YYEEEE. V lost 4 bases, J lost 6 bases, and 11 bases lay in between. The CDR3 has 12 amino acids. CDR3 loop: CASSKDSFEQYF. The CDR3 DNA is TGTGCCAGCAGCAAAGACTCATTCGAGCAGTACTTC.

The CDR3 reads CASRERLTTQQFNYGYTF. CDR3 bases: TGTGCCAGTAGGGAAAGGCTGACAACTCAGCAATTTAACTATGGCTACACCTTC. The chain carries TRBV19 and TRBJ1-2, with no clear D. The CDR3 loop spans 18 amino acids. Germline CDR1 and CDR2: LNHDA and SQIVND (reference sequence). V was pared by 6 bases and J by 1 base, with 24 bases between.

This clone was observed a handful of times. The rearrangement links TRBV28 to TRBJ2-7; maybe TRBD1 (6 bases). This CDR3 is 14 amino acids long. Trimming took 9 bases from V and 0 from J, leaving 15 bases between them. Germline CDR1 reads MDHEN; CDR2 reads SYDVKM. Written as DNA, the CDR3 is TGTGCCAGTTCAGGGGTCTTAACCTCCTACGAGCAGTACGTC. This codes for CASSGVLTSYEQYV.